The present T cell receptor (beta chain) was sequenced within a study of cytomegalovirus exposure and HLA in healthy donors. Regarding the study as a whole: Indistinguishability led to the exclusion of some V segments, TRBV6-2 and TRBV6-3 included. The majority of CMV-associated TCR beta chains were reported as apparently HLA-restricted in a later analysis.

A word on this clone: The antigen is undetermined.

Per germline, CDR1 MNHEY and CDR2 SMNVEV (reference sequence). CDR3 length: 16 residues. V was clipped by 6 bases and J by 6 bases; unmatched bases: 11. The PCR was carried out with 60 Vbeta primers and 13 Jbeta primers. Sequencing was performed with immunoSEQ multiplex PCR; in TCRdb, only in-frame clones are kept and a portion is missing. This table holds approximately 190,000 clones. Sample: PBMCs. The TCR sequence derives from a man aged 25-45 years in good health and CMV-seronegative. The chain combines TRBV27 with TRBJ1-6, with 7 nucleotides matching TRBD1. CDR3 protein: CASSQTGAIRNSPLHF. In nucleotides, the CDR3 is TGTGCCAGCAGCCAAACAGGGGCCATACGTAATTCACCCCTCCACTTT.